One and the same sample provided the 21 T cell receptor beta chains below, sequenced in a study of T-cell memory formation after mild COVID-19. A single record per CDR3 protein comes from TCRdb applying MiXCR to the 5' RACE reads. This table holds 450,000 or so distinct CDR3 sequences, around a quarter found once. The specimen was PBMCs or a T cell subset sorted from them (not recorded which). All receptors derive from an adult woman who had mild COVID-19 (a few samples of this study predate the infection). Cell type and time point are not known.

The chain links TRBV9 to TRBJ2-7; 7 nucleotides align to TRBD2. Germline V lookup: CDR1 SGDLS, CDR2 YYNGEE. The CDR3 is made up of 14 amino acids. V was pared by 4 bases and J by 2 bases, with 6 bases of the junction left unmatched. In DNA form, the CDR3 reads TGTGCCAGCAGCCCCATCGGGAGGCCCTACGAGCAGTACTTC. This sequence encodes CASSPIGRPYEQYF.

V is TRBV19 and J is TRBJ2-7, with D unresolved. The CDR3 is 16 amino acids. The V and J ends lost 5 bases and 4 bases respectively, with 21 bases between them. Germline V gene lookup returns CDR1 LNHDA and CDR2 SQIVND (reference sequence). In nucleotides, the CDR3 is TGTGCCAGTAGTGACGAGCGAGGTCTCAAGGGTTACGAGCAGTACTTC. Amino acids: CASSDERGLKGYEQYF.

The chain carries TRBV5-1 and TRBJ2-3; 7 positions match TRBD2. Germline V gene sequence: CDR1 SGHRS, CDR2 YFSETQ. The length of the CDR3 is 14 residues. The ends lost 4 bases at V and 6 bases at J; junction bases unmatched: 8. This chain's CDR3 is CASSHTSTSDTQYF. CDR3 DNA: TGCGCCAGCAGCCACACCTCGACTAGCGATACGCAGTATTTT.

This clonotype was counted between two and nine times. The chain recombines TRBV23-1 with TRBJ2-3, with D possibly matching TRBD1 (7 bases). TRBV23-1 falls under the ORF class, with uncertain function. The CDR3 length is 16 residues. Trimming removed 5 bases from V and 1 base from J, with 16 bases in between. This CDR3 reads CASSGGRRGRTDTQYF. CDR3 coding DNA: TGCGCCAGCAGTGGGGGTAGGAGGGGGCGCACAGATACGCAGTATTTT.

This chain links TRBV7-9 with TRBJ1-5; D is possibly TRBD1 (5 bases). V was trimmed by 5 bases and J by 5 bases, leaving 13 bases between them. Germline V gene data show CDR1 as SEHNR and CDR2 as FQNEAQ (reference sequence). This CDR3 region has 14 residues. CDR3 loop: CASSIGGSDQPQHF. The CDR3 coding sequence is TGTGCCAGCAGCATCGGGGGGTCTGATCAGCCCCAGCATTTT.

This clonotype has just a few counts. The V call is TRBV24-1, the J call TRBJ2-3; 11 bases match TRBD1. Losses at the gene ends were 9 bases for V and 3 bases for J; bases not matched to a gene: 7. Per germline, CDR1 KGHDR and CDR2 SFDVKD. This CDR3 is 15 amino acids long. DNA of the CDR3: TGTGCCACCGGGACGGACAGGGGGCGGACAGATACGCAGTATTTT. Translated: CATGTDRGRTDTQYF.

This clonotype was seen a few times. The chain is built from TRBV18 and TRBJ2-7; D is unclear. The CDR3 extends over 12 amino acids. V lost 2 bases and J 3 bases, leaving 5 bases between the germline ends. From germline, CDR1 is KGHSH and CDR2 LQKENI. For the CDR3, the DNA is TGTGCCAGCTCACCATTCGACTACGAGCAGTACTTC. Residues: CASSPFDYEQYF.

The V call is TRBV7-2, the J call TRBJ2-3; 11 nucleotides agree with TRBD2. This CDR3 contains 17 residues. After removal of 4 bases from V and 2 bases from J, the junction contained 8 bases not matched to a gene. Germline values: CDR1 SGHTA, CDR2 FQGNSA. CDR3 coding DNA: TGTGCCAGCAGCTCCCAAGGGGGACTAGCGGTCACAGATACGCAGTATTTT. It encodes CASSSQGGLAVTDTQYF.

This clonotype was counted between two and nine times. The chain has TRBV19 and TRBJ2-1; D not resolved. Trimming shortened V by 0 bases and J by 8 bases, and 5 bases separated the two germline ends. This CDR3 is built from 12 residues. Per the germline V gene, CDR1 is LNHDA and CDR2 is SQIVND (reference sequence). The CDR3 bases are TGTGCCAGTAGTATAGATGGCTATGAGCAGTTCTTC. Translated, it gives CASSIDGYEQFF.

The sample holds a few counts of this clonotype. The gene calls are TRBV29-1 and TRBJ1-2; TRBD1 agrees at 10 bases. CDR1 SQVTM and CDR2 ANQGSEA come from the germline V gene. J was trimmed by 3 bases and V by 6 bases; bases with no gene match: 4. This CDR3 has 13 amino acids. CDR3 bases: TGCAGCGTGACGGACAGGGGGGACTATGGCTACACCTTC. Residues: CSVTDRGDYGYTF.

The chain has TRBV7-3 and TRBJ2-5, with 8 bases identical to TRBD2. This CDR3 comprises 16 residues. Trimming cost V 0 bases and J 1 base; bases outside gene matches: 4. Germline values: CDR1 SGHTA, CDR2 FQGTGA. The CDR3 sequence: CASSLTRGGAQETQYF. DNA for the CDR3: TGTGCCAGCAGCTTAACCCGGGGGGGGGCCCAAGAGACCCAGTACTTC.

The CDR3 DNA reads TGCAGTGCAAGCACCACTAGCGAAAGCTCCTACGAGCAGTACTTC. It is translated as CSASTTSESSYEQYF. The chain has TRBV20-1 and TRBJ2-7, with 7 bases that match TRBD2. CDR3 length: 15 amino acids. CDR1 and CDR2 (germline): DFQATT, SNEGSKA (reference sequence). J gave up 0 bases and V 6 bases, and 11 bases lay outside the gene matches.

The chain recombines TRBV14 with TRBJ1-2, with 10 bases identical to TRBD1. There are 14 residues in the CDR3. V shed 4 bases, J shed 8 bases, and the junction held 7 bases outside the gene matches. CDR1 SGHDN and CDR2 FVKESK come from the germline V gene. The CDR3 loop reads CASSPTGTGEGYTF. As DNA, the CDR3 is TGTGCCAGCAGCCCCACCGGGACAGGGGAGGGCTACACCTTC.

A few counts support this clonotype. This chain links TRBV7-9 with TRBJ2-1; the D is unclear. Trimming removed 5 bases from V and 8 bases from J, with 7 bases in between. The germline V gene encodes CDR1 SEHNR and CDR2 FQNEAQ (reference sequence). CDR3 length: 11 residues. The chain's CDR3 is CASSPVYEQFF. The CDR3 DNA is TGTGCCAGCAGCCCAGTTTATGAGCAGTTCTTC.

The chain uses TRBV29-1 and TRBJ2-5; 8 bases agree with TRBD2. Germline lookup yields CDR1 SQVTM and CDR2 ANQGSEA. The CDR3 extends over 14 amino acids. Germline trimming cut 4 bases from V and 7 bases from J; bases unmatched to any gene: 11. The CDR3 spells CSVGSGGRVGTQYF. The CDR3 bases are TGCAGCGTTGGGAGCGGGGGAAGGGTCGGGACCCAGTACTTC.

This clonotype was seen a handful of times. The V gene is TRBV29-1, the J gene TRBJ2-7; unclear D gene. The germline gives CDR1 SQVTM, CDR2 ANQGSEA. This CDR3 is built from 11 residues. The V gene lost 7 bases and the J gene lost 4 bases, with 11 bases spanning the gap. The CDR3 DNA reads as TGCAGCGGAGGTGGGGATTACGAGCAGTACTTC. Translated, it gives CSGGGDYEQYF.

This clonotype was detected a few times. This rearrangement joins TRBV3-1 to TRBJ1-1; D remains ambiguous. The CDR3 runs to 13 residues. CDR1 and CDR2 (germline): LGHDT, YNNKEL (reference sequence). Trimming cost V 8 bases and J 4 bases, with 14 bases left between them. For the CDR3, the DNA is TGTGCCAGCGGCATTACTGCGATCACTGAAGCTTTCTTT. Its protein is CASGITAITEAFF.

This clonotype was seen a single time. J is TRBJ2-1 and V is TRBV29-1, with 12 bases fitting TRBD2. V lost 4 bases and J lost 10; bases outside the gene matches: 14. Germline-derived CDR1 and CDR2 are SQVTM and ANQGSEA. The CDR3 length is 16 residues. The chain's CDR3 is CSVGPRLAGETREQFF. CDR3 sequence (DNA): TGCAGCGTTGGACCCCGACTAGCGGGGGAGACGAGGGAGCAGTTCTTC.

The V gene is TRBV5-4, the J gene TRBJ2-7, with 7 bases identical to TRBD1. Germline V gives CDR1 SGHNT, CDR2 YYREEE (reference sequence). This CDR3 region has 15 residues. Germline trimming cut 2 bases from V and 3 bases from J; bases unmatched to any gene: 8. Here the CDR3 reads CASSLNRGKSYEQYF. The CDR3 nucleotides are TGTGCCAGCAGCTTAAACAGGGGCAAAAGCTACGAGCAGTACTTC.

This clonotype was counted ten times or more. The chain uses TRBV12-3 or TRBV12-4 and TRBJ2-2; D gene ambiguous. CDR3 length: 13 amino acids. V lost 6 bases and J 4 bases, leaving 9 bases between the germline ends. The CDR3: CASSPGVTGELFF. CDR3 coding DNA: TGTGCCAGCAGCCCTGGGGTCACCGGGGAGCTGTTTTTT.

This clonotype occurred a few times. The chain employs TRBV5-1 and TRBJ2-1; the match to TRBD2 covers 12 bases. This CDR3 region has 18 residues. The germline gives CDR1 SGHRS, CDR2 YFSETQ. Trimming cost V 0 bases and J 2 bases; bases outside gene matches: 6. The CDR3 here is CASSLGTSGAPAYNEQFF. The DNA for the CDR3 is TGCGCCAGCAGCTTGGGGACTAGCGGGGCCCCGGCCTACAATGAGCAGTTCTTC.